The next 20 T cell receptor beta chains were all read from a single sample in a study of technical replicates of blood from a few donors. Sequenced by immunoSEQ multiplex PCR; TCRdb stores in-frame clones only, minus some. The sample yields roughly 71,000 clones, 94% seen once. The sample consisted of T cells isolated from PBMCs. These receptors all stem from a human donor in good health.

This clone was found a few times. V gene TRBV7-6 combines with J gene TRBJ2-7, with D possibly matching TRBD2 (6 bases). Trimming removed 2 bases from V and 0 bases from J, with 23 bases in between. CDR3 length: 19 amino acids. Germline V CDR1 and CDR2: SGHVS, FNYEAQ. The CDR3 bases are TGTGCCAGCAGCTTATACCCCCTCGGGGGAGCGGGTAGCTCCTACGAGCAGTACTTC. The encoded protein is CASSLYPLGGAGSSYEQYF.

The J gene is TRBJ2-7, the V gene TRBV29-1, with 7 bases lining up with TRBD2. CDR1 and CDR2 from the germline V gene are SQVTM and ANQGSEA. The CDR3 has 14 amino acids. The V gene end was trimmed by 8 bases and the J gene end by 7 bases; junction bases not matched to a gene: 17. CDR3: CSHSRGRGVGEQYF. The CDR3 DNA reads TGCAGCCACTCGCGGGGTCGGGGGGTTGGGGAGCAGTACTTC.

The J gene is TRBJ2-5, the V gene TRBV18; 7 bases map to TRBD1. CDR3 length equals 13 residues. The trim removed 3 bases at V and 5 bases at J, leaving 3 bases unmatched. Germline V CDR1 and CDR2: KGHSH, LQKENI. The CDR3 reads CASSPTGYETQYF. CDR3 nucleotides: TGTGCCAGCTCACCGACAGGGTACGAGACCCAGTACTTC.

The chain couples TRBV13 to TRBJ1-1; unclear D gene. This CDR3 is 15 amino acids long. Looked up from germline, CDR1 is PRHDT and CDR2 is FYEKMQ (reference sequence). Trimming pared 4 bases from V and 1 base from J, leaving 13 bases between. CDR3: CASSSGRRGNTEAFF. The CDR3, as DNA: TGTGCCAGCAGCTCAGGACGCCGGGGGAACACTGAAGCTTTCTTT.

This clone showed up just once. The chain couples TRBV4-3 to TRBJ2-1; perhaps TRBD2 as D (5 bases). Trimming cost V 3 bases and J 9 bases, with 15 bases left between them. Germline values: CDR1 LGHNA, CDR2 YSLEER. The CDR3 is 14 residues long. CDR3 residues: CASSHLGSDAEQFF. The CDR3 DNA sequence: TGCGCCAGCAGCCACCTCGGTAGCGACGCTGAGCAGTTCTTC.

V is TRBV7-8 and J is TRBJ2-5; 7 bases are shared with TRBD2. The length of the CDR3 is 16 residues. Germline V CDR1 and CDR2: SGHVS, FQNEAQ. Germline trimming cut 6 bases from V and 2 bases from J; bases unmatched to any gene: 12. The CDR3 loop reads CASSAGVLRGQETQYF. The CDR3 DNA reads TGTGCCAGCAGTGCGGGAGTATTGAGGGGACAAGAGACCCAGTACTTC.

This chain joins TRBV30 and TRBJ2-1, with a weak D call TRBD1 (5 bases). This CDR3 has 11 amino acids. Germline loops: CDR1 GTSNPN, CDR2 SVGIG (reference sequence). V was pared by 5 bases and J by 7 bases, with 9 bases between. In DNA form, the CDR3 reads TGTGCCTGGCAGGGCGTGAATGAGCAGTTCTTC. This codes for CAWQGVNEQFF.

CDR3 sequence reads: CASSPLDRPSYEQYF. CDR3 bases: TGTGCCAGCTCACCGCTAGACAGGCCTTCCTACGAGCAGTACTTC. The V and J genes are TRBV18 and TRBJ2-7, with D perhaps matching TRBD1 (6 bases). V lost 3 bases and J 1 base, leaving 13 bases between the germline ends. Germline V CDR1 and CDR2: KGHSH, LQKENI. The CDR3 length is 15 residues.

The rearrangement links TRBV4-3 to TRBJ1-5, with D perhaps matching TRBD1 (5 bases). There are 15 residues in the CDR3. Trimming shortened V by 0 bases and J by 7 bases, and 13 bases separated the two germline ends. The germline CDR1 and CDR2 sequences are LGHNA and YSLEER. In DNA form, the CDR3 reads TGCGCCAGCAGCCAAGATCGATGGGCAGGGCAGCCCCAGCATTTT. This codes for CASSQDRWAGQPQHF.

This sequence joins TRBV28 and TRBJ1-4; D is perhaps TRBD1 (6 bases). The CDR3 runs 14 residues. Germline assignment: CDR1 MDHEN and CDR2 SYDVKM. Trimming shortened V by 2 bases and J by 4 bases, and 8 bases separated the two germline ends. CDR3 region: CASSLARGNEKLFF. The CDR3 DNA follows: TGTGCCAGCAGTTTAGCCAGGGGTAATGAAAAACTGTTTTTT.

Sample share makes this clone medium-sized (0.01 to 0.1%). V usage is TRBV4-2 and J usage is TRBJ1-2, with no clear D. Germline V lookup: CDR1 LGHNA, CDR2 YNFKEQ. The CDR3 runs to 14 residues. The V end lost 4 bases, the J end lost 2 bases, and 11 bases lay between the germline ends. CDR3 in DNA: TGTGCCAGCAGCCTTGACACGAGAAACTATGGCTACACCTTC. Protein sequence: CASSLDTRNYGYTF.

In DNA form, the CDR3 reads TGTGCCAGCAGTTTCTCTAGCGGGGAGGTATACAATGAGCAGTTCTTC. Its protein is CASSFSSGEVYNEQFF. This rearrangement joins TRBV6-6 to TRBJ2-1; TRBD2 matches 9 bases. With V trimmed by 4 bases and J by 4 bases, 8 bases remained unmatched. The CDR3 totals 16 residues. Germline CDR1 and CDR2: MNHNY and SVGAGI (reference sequence).

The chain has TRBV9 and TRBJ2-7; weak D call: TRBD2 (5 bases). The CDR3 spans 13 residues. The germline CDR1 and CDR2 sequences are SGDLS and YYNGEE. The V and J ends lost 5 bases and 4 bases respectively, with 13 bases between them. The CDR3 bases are TGTGCCAGCAGTCCTCACGAGGGATACGAGCAGTACTTC. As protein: CASSPHEGYEQYF.

The CDR3: CASSKRTDYGYTF. In DNA, the CDR3 is TGCGCCAGCAGTAAGAGGACAGACTATGGCTACACCTTC. The chain uses TRBV10-1 and TRBJ1-2; the D gene is possibly TRBD1 (6 bases). The CDR3 covers 13 residues. V lost 5 bases and J 3 bases, leaving 10 bases between the germline ends. CDR1 and CDR2 (germline): WNHNN, SYGVQD (reference sequence).

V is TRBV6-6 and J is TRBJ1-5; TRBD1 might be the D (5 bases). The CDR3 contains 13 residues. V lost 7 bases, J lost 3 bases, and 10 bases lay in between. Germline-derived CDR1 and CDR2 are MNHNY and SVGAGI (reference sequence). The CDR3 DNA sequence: TGTGCCAGCACCGACAGATACAATCAGCCCCAGCATTTT. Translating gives CASTDRYNQPQHF.

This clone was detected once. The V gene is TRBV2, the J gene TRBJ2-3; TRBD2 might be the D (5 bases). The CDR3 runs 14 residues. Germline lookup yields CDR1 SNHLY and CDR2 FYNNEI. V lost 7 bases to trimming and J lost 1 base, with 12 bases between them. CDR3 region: CASKERGGTDTQYF. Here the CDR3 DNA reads TGTGCCAGCAAGGAACGGGGAGGCACAGATACGCAGTATTTT.

This chain's CDR3 is CASSVGSGTSGSYNEQFF. The DNA of the CDR3 is TGTGCCAGCAGCGTAGGATCAGGGACTAGCGGGAGCTACAATGAGCAGTTCTTC. The chain has TRBV9 and TRBJ2-1; TRBD2 agrees at 14 bases. Per germline, CDR1 SGDLS and CDR2 YYNGEE. Unmatched junction bases numbered 5, after V lost 0 bases and J lost 3 bases. This CDR3 is 18 amino acids long.

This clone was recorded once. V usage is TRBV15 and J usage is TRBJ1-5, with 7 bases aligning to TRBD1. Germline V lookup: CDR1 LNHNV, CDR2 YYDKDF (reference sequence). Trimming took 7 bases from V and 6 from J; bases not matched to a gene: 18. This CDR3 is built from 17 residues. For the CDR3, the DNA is TGTGCCACCACCGCTCCGGAAGGAGGGGGCTTAAGTCAGCCCCAGCATTTT. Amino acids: CATTAPEGGGLSQPQHF.

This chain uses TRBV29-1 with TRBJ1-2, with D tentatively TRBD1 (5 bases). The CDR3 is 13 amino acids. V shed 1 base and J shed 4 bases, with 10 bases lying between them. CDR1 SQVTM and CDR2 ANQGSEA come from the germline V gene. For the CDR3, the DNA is TGCAGCGTTGAAGGGGGGGAGACCTATGGCTACACCTTC. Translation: CSVEGGETYGYTF.

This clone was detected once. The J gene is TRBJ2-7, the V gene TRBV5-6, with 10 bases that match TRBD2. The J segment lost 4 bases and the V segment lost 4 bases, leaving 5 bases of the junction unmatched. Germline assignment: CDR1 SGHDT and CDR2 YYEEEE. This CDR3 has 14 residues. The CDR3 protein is CASSPAGGSYEQYF. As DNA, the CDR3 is TGTGCCAGCAGCCCAGCGGGAGGGTCTTACGAGCAGTACTTC.